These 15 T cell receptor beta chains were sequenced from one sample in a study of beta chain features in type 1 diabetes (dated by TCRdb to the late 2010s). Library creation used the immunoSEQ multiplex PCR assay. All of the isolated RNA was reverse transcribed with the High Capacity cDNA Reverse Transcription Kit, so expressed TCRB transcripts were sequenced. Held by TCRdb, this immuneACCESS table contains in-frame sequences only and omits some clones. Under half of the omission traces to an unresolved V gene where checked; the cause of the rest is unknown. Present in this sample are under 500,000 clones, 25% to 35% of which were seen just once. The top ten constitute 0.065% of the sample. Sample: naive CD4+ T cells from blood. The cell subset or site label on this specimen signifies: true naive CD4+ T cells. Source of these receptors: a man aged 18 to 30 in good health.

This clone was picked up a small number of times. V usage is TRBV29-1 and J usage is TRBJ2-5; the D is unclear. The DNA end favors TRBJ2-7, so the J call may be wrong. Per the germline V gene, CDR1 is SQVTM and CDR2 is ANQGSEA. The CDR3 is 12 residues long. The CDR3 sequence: CSVAQDSYEQYF. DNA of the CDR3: TGCAGCGTTGCTCAGGACTCCTACGAGCAGTACTTC.

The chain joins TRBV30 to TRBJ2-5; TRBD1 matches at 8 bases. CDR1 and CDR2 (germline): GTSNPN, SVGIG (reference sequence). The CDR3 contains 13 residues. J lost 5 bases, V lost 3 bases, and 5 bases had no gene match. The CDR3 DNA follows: TGTGCCTGGAGGACAGGGGCTCGGGAGACCCAGTACTTC. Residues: CAWRTGARETQYF.

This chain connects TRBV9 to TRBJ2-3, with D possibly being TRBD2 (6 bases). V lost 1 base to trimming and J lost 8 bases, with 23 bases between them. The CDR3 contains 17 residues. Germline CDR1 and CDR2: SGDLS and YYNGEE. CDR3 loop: CASSVIPGLAATGTQYF. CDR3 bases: TGTGCCAGCAGCGTAATCCCTGGGTTAGCGGCGACCGGTACGCAGTATTTT.

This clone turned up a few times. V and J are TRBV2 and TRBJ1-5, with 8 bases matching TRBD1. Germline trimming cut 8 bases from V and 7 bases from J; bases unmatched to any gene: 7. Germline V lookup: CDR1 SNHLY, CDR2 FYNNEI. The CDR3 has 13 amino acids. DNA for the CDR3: TGTGCCAGCGGAGACAGGGGATACCAGCCCCAGCATTTT. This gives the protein CASGDRGYQPQHF.

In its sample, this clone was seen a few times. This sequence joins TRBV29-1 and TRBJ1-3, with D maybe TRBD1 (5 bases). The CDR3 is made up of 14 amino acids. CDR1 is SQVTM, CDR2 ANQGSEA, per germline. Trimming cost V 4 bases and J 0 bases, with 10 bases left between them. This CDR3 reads CSVALQASGNTIYF. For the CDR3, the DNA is TGCAGCGTTGCCTTACAGGCCTCTGGAAACACCATATATTTT.

As DNA, the CDR3 is TGTGCCAGCAGCGCGGGGACTAGCGGGAGATACGAGCAGTACTTC. Amino acids: CASSAGTSGRYEQYF. This chain links TRBV5-6 with TRBJ2-7, with TRBD2 matching 14 bases. There are 15 residues in the CDR3. Germline V gene data show CDR1 as SGHDT and CDR2 as YYEEEE. After removal of 4 bases from V and 4 bases from J, the junction contained 4 bases not matched to a gene.

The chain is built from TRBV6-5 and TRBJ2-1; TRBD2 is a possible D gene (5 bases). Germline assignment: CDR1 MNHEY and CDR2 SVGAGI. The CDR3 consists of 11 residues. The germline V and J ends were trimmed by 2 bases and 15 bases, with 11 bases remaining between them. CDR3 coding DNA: TGTGCCAGCAGTTACGAGGGTCAGCGGTTCTTC. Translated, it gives CASSYEGQRFF.

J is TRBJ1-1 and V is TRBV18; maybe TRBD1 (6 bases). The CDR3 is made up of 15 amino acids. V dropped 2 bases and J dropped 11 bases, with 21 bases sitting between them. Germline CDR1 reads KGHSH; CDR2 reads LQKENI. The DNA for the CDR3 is TGTGCCAGCTCACCATTACCCACAGGGTCGGTCGAGGCTTTCTTT. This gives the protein CASSPLPTGSVEAFF.

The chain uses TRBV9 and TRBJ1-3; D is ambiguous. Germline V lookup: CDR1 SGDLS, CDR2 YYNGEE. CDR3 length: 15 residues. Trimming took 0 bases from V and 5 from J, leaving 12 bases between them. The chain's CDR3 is CASSVESGRRNTIYF. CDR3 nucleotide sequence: TGTGCCAGCAGCGTAGAGTCGGGAAGAAGAAACACCATATATTTT.

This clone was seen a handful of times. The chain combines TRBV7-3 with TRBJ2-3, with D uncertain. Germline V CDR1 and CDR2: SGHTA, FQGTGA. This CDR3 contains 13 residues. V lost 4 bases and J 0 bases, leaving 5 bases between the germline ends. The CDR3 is CASSSESTDTQYF. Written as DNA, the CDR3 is TGTGCCAGCAGCTCGGAAAGCACAGATACGCAGTATTTT. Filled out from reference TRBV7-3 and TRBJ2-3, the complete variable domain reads GAGVSQTPSNKVTEKGKYVELRCDPISGHTALYWYRQSLGQGPEFLIYFQGTGAADDSGLPNDRFFAVRPEGSVSTLKIQRTERGDSAVYLCASSSESTDTQYFGPGTRLTVL.

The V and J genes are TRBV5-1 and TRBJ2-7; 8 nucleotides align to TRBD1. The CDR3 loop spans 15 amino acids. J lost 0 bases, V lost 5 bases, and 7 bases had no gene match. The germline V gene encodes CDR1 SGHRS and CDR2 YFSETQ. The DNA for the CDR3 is TGCGCCAGCAGGCCTACAGGGGGTAGCTCCTACGAGCAGTACTTC. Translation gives CASRPTGGSSYEQYF.

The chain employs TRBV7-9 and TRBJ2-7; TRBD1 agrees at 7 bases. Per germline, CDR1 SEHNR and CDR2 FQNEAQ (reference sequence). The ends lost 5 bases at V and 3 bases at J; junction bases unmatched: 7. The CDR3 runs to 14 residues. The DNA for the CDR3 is TGTGCCAGCAGCGTCAGGACAGGAGGCTACGAGCAGTACTTC. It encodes CASSVRTGGYEQYF.

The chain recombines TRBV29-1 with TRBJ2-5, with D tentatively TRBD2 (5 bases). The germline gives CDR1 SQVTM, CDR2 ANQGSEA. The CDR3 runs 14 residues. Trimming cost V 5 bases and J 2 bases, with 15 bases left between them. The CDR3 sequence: CSVLGLWDQETQYF. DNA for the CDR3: TGCAGCGTTCTTGGACTGTGGGATCAAGAGACCCAGTACTTC.

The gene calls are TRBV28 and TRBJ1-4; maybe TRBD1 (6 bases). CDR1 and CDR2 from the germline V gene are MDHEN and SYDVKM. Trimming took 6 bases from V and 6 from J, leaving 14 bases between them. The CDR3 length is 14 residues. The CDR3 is CASSRGARDEKLFF. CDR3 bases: TGTGCCAGCAGCCGGGGGGCCAGGGATGAAAAACTGTTTTTT. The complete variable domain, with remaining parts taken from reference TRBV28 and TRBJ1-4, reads DVKVTQSSRYLVKRTGEKVFLECVQDMDHENMFWYRQDPGLGLRLIYFSYDVKMKEKGDIPEGYSVSREKKERFSLILESASTNQTSMYLCASSRGARDEKLFFGSGTQLSVL.

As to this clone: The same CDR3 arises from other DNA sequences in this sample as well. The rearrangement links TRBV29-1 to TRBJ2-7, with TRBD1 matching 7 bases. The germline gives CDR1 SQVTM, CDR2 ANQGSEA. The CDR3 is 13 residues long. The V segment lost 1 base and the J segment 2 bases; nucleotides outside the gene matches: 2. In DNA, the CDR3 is TGCAGCGTTGAAGGACAGGGAGCCTACGAGCAGTACTTC. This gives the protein CSVEGQGAYEQYF.